This T cell receptor beta chain was documented in a study of blood T cell repertoires in COVID-19. Study summary: Acute and convalescent COVID-19 specimens originated in the United States, Italy and Spain.

Assay used: immunoSEQ multiplex PCR; TCRdb lists only in-frame clones, some missing. Of about 180,000 clones in the sample, around 80% were seen once. V was cut by 4 bases and J by 2 bases, with 12 bases left in between. The CDR3 sequence is 14 residues long. Per germline, CDR1 SGHRS and CDR2 YFSETQ. The chain recombines TRBV5-1 with TRBJ2-5, with D maybe TRBD1 (5 bases). The sample taken for sequencing was peripheral blood. The receptor was isolated from a woman aged 40 to 50 with COVID-19, enrolled during active disease. This chain's CDR3 is CASSPPPGQETQYF. For the CDR3, the DNA is TGCGCCAGCAGCCCTCCACCAGGGCAAGAGACCCAGTACTTC.